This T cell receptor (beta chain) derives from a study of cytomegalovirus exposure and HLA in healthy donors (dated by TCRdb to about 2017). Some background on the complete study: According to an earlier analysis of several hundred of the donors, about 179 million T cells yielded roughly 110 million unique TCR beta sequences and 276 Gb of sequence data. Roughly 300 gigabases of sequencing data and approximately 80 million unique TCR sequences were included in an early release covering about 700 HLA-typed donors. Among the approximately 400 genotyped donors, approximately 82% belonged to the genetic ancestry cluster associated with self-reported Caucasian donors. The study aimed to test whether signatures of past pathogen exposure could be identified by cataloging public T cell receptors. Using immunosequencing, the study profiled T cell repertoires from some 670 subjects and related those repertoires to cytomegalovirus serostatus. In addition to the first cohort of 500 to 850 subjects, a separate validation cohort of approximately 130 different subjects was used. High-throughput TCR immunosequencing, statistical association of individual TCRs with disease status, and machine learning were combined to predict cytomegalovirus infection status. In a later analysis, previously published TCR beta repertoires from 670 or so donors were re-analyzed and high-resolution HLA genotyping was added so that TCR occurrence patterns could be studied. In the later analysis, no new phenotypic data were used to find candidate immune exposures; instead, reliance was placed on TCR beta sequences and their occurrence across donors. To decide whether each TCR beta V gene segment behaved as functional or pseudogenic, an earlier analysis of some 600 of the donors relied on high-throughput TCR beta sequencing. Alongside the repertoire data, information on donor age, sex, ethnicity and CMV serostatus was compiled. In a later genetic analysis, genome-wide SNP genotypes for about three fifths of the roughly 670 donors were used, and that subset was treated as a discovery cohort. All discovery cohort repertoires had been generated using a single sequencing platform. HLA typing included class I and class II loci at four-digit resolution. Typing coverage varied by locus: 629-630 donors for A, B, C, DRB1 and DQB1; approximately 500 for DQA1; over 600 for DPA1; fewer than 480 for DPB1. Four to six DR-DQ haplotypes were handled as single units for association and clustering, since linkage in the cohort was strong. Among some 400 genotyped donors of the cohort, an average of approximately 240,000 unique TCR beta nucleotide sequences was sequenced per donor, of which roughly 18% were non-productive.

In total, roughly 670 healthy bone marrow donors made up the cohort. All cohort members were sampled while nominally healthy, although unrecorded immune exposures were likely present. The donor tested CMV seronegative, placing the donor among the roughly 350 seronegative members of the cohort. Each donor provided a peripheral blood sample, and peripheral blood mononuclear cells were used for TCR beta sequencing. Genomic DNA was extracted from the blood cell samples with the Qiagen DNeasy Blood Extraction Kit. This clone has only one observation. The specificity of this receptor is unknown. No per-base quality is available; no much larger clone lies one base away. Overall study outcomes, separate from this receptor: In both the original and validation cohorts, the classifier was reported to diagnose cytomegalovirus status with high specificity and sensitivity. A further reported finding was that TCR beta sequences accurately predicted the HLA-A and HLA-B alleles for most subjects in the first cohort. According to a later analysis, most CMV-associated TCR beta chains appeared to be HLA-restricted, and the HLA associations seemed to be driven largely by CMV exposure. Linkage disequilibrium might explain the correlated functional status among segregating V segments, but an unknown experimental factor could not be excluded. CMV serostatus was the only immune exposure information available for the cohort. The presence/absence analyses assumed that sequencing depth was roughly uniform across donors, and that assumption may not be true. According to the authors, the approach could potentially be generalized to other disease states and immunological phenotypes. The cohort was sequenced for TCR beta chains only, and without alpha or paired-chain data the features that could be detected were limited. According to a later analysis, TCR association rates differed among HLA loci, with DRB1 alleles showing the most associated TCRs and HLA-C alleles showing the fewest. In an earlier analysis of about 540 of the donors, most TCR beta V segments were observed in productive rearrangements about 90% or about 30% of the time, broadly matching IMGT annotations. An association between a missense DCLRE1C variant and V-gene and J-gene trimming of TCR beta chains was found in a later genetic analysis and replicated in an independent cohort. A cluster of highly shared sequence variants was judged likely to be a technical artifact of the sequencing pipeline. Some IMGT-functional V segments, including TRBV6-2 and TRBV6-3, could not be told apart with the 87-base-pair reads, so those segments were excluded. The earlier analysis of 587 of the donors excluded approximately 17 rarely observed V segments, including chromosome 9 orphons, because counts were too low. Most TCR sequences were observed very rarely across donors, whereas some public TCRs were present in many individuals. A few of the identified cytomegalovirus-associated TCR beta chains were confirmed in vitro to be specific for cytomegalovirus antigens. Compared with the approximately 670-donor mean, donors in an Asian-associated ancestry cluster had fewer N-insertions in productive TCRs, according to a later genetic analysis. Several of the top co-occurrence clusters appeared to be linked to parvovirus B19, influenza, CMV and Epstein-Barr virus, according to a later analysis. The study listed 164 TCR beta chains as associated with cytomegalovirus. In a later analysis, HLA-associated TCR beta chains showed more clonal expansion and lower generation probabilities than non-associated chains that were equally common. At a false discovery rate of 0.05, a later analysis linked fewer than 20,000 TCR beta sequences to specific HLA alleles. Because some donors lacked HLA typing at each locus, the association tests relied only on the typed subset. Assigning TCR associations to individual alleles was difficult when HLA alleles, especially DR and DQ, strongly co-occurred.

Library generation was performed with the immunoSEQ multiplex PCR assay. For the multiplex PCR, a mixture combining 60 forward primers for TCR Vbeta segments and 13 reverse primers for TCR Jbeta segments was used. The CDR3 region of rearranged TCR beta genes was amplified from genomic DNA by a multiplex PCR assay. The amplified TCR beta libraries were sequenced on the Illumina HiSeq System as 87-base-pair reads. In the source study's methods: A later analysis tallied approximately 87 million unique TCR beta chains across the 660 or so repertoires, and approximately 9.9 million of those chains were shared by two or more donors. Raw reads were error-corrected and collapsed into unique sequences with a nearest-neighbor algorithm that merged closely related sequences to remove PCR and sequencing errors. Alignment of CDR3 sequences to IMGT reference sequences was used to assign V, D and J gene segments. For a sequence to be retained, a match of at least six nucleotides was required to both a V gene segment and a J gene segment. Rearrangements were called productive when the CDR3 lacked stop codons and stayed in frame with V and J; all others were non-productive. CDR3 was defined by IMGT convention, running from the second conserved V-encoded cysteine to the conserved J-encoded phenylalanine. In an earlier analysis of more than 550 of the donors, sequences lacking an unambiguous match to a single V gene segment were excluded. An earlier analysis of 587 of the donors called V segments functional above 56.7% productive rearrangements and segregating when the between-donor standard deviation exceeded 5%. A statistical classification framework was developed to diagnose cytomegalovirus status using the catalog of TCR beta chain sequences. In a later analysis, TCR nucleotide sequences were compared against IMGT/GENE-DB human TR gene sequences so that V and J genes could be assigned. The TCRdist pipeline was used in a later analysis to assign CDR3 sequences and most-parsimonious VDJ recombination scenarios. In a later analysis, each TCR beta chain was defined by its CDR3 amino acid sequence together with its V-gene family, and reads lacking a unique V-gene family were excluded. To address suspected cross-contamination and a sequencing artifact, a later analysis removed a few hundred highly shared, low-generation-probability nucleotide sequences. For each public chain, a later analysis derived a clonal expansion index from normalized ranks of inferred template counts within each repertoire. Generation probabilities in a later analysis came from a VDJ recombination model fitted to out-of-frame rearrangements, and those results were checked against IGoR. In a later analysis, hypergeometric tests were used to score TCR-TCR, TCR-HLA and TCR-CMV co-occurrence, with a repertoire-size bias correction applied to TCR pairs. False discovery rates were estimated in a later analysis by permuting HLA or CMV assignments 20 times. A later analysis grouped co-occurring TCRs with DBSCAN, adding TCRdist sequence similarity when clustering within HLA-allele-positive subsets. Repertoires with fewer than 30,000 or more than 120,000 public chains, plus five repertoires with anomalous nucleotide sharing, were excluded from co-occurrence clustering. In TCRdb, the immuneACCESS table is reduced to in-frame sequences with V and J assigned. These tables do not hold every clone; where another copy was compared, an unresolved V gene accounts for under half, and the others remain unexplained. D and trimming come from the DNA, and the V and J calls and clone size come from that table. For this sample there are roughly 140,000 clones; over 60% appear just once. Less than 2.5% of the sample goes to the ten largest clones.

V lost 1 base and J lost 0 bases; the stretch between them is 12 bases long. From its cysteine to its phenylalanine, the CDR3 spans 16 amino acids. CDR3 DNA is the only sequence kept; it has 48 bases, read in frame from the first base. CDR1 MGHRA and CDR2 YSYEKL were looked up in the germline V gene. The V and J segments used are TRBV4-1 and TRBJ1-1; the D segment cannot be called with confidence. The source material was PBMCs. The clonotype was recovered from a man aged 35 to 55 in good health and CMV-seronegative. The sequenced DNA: TGCGCCAGCAGCCAAGTATCCACGGGAGTGAACACTGAAGCTTTCTTT. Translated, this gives CASSQVSTGVNTEAFF.